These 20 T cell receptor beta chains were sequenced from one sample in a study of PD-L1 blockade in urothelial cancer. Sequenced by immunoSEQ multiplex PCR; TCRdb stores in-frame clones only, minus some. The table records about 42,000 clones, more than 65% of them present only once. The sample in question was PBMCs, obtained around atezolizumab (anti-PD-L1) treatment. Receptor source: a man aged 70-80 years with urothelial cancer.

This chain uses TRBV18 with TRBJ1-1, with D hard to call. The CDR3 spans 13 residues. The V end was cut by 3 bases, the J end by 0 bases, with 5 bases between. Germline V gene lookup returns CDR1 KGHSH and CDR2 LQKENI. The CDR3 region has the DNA TGTGCCAGCTCACCGGAGATGAACACTGAAGCTTTCTTT. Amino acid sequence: CASSPEMNTEAFF. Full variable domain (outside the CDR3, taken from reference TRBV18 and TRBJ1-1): NAGVMQNPRHLVRRRGQEARLRCSPMKGHSHVYWYRQLPEEGLKFMVYLQKENIIDESGMPKERFSAEFPKEGPSILRIQQVVRGDSAAYFCASSPEMNTEAFFGQGTRLTVV.

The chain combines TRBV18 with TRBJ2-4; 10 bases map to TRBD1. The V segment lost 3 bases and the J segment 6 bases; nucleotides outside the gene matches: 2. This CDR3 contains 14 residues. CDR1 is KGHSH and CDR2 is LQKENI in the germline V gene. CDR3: CASSPGQGLNIQYF. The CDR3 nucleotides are TGTGCCAGCTCACCGGGACAGGGGTTAAACATTCAGTACTTC.

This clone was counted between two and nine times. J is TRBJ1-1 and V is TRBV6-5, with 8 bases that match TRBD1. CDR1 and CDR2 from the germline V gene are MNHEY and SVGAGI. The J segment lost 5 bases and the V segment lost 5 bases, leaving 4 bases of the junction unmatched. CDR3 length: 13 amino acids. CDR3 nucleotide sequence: TGTGCCAGCAGTCTCCAGGGGGCGACTGAAGCTTTCTTT. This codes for CASSLQGATEAFF.

In nucleotides, the CDR3 is TGTGCCAGCAGCCCCACAGGAAACACTGAAGCTTTCTTT. It codes for CASSPTGNTEAFF. The chain couples TRBV5-6 to TRBJ1-1; D perhaps matches TRBD1 (5 bases). This CDR3 has 13 amino acids. Germline assignment: CDR1 SGHDT and CDR2 YYEEEE. Between the trimmed V and J ends, which lost 4 bases and 2 bases, there was a span of 9 bases.

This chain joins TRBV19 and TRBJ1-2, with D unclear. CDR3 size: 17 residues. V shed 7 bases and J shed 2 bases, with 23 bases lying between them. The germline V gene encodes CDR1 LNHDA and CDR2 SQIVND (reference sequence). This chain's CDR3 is CASTHRSGIDLNYGYTF. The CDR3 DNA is TGTGCCAGTACCCACCGATCGGGGATCGATCTAAACTATGGCTACACCTTC.

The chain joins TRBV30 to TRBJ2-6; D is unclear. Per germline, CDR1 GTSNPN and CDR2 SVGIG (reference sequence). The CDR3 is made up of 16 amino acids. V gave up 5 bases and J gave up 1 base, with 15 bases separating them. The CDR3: CAWASLVGSGANVLTF. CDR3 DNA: TGTGCCTGGGCCTCTTTAGTCGGGTCTGGGGCCAACGTCCTGACTTTC.

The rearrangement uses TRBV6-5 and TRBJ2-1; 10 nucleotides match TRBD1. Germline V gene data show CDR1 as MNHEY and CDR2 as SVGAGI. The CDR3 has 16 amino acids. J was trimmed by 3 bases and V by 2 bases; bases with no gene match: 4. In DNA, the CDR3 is TGTGCCAGCAGTTACACCGGGACAGGGGTCTACAATGAGCAGTTCTTC. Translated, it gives CASSYTGTGVYNEQFF.

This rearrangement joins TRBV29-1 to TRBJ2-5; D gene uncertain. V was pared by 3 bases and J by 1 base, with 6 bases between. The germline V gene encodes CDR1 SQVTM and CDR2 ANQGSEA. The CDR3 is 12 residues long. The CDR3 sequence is CSVDVAQETQYF. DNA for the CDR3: TGCAGCGTTGACGTAGCCCAAGAGACCCAGTACTTC.

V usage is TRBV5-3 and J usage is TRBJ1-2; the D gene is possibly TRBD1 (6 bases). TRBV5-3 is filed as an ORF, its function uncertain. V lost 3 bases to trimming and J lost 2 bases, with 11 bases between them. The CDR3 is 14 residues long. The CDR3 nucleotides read TGTGCCAGAAGCTCTAGGACAGCGAACTATGGCTACACCTTC. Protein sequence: CARSSRTANYGYTF.

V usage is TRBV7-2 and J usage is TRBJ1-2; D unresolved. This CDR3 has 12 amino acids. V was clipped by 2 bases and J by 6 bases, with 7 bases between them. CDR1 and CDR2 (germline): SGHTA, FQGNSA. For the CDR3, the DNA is TGTGCCAGCAGCTTATTCGGTGATGGCTACACCTTC. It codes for CASSLFGDGYTF.

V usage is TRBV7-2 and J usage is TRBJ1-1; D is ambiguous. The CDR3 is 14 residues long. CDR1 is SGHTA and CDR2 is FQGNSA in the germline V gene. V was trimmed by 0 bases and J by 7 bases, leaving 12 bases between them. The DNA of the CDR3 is TGTGCCAGCAGCTTAGCGCTTGTCTCTAATGAAGCTTTCTTT. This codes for CASSLALVSNEAFF.

The CDR3 region has the DNA TGTGCCAGCAGCGTCAGGGGGCCTCAGCCCCAGCATTTT. It codes for CASSVRGPQPQHF. This chain links TRBV7-2 with TRBJ1-5; 8 nucleotides agree with TRBD1. Per germline, CDR1 SGHTA and CDR2 FQGNSA. The CDR3 contains 13 residues. J lost 6 bases, V lost 5 bases, and 3 bases had no gene match.

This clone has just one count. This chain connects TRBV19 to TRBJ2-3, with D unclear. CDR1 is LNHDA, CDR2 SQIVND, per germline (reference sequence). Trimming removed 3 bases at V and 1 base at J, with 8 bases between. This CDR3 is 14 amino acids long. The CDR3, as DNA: TGTGCCAGTAGTATGCTAGTGGGCACAGATACGCAGTATTTT. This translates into CASSMLVGTDTQYF. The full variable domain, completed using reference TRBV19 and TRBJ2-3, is DGGITQSPKYLFRKEGQNVTLSCEQNLNHDAMYWYRQDPGQGLRLIYYSQIVNDFQKGDIAEGYSVSREKKESFPLTVTSAQKNPTAFYLCASSMLVGTDTQYFGPGTRLTVL.

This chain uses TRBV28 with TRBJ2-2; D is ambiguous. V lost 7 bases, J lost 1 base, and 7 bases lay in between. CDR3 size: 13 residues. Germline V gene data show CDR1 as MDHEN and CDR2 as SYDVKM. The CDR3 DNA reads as TGTGCCAGCATTACGGGGAACACCGGGGAGCTGTTTTTT. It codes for CASITGNTGELFF.

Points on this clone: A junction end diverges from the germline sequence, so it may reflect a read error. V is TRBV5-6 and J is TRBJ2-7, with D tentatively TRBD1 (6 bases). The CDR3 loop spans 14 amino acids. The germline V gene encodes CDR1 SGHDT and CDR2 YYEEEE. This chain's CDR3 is CASSLGGPGQDLDF. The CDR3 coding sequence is TGTGCCAGCAGCTTGGGGGGGCCAGGGCAAGATCTGGACTTC.

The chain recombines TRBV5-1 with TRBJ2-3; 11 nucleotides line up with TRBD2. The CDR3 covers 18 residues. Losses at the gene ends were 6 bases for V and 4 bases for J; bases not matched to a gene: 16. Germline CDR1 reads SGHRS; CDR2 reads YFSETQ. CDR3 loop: CASKRTPPTSGSPDTQYF. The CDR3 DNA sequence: TGCGCCAGCAAGCGAACCCCCCCTACTAGCGGGAGTCCAGATACGCAGTATTTT.

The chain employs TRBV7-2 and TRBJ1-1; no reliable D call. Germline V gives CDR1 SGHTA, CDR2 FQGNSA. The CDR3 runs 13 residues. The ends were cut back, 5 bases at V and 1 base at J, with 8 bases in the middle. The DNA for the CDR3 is TGTGCCAGCAGCCGTCCAGGGAACACTGAAGCTTTCTTT. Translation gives CASSRPGNTEAFF.

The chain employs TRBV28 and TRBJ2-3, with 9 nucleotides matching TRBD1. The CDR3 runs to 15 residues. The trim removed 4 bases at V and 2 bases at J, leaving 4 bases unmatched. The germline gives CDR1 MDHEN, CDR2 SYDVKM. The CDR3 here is CASSSWTGATDTQYF. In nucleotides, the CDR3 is TGTGCCAGCAGTTCTTGGACAGGGGCCACAGATACGCAGTATTTT.

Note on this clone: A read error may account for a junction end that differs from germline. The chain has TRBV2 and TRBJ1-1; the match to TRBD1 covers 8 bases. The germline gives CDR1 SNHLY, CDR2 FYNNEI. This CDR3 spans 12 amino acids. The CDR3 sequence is CASSLRTGIPYF. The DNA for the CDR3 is TGTGCCAGCAGTTTAAGGACAGGGATACCCTATTTT.

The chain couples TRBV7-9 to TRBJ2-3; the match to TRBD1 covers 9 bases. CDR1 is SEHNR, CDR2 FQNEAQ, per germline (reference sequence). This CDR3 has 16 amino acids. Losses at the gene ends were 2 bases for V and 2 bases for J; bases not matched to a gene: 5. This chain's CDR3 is CASSLKGQGPTDTQYF. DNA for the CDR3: TGTGCCAGCAGCTTAAAGGGACAGGGACCCACAGATACGCAGTATTTT.